This T cell receptor (beta chain) was identified in a study of beta chain features in type 1 diabetes. Turning to the study itself: Cell yields, gender and age were comparable in patients and healthy donors.

V lost 8 bases and J lost 7, with 14 bases in between. This CDR3 is 12 amino acids long. Per germline, CDR1 MDHEN and CDR2 SYDVKM. This clone came up a few times. Its specificity is not known. All of the isolated RNA was reverse transcribed, so expressed TCRB transcripts were sequenced. Sequencing used immunoSEQ multiplex PCR; TCRdb keeps in-frame clones, though not all of them. The top ten hold around 0.05% of the sample, which has around 500,000 clones, roughly an eighth seen once. Study findings and constraints: Researchers report that Type 1 diabetes patients had moderately but significantly shorter TCRB CDR3s across all four CD4+ subsets.

The gene calls are TRBV28 and TRBJ1-2; no definite D call. The receptor was isolated from a young woman in good health. Material: naive CD4+ T cells from blood. The CDR3 DNA sequence: TGTGCCAGCGGAGCGACCGTGGGTGGCTACACCTTC. Translated, it gives CASGATVGGYTF.